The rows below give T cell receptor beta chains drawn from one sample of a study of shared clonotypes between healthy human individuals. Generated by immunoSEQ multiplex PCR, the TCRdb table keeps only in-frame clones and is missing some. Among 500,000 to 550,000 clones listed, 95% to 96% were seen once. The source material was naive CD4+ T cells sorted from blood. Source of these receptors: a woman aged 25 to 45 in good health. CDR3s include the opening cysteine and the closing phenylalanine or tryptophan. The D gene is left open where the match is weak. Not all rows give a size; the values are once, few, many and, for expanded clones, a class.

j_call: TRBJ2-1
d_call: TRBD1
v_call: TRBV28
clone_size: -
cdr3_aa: CASSTGVRSSEQFF
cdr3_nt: TGTGCCAGCAGTACAGGGGTAAGATCTTCTGAGCAGTTCTTC

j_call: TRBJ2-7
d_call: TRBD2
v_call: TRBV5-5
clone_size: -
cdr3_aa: CASSRLALSSYEQYF
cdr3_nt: TGTGCCAGCAGTCGACTAGCGCTTAGCTCCTACGAGCAGTACTTC

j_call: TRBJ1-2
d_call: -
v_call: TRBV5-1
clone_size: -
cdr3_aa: CASSQSTGTTIYGYTF
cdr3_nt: TGCGCCAGCAGCCAGTCTACCGGGACGACTATATATGGCTACACCTTC

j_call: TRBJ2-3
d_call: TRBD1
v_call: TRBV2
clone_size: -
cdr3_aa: CASSGKRAGQGTADTQYF
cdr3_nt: TGTGCCAGCAGTGGGAAAAGGGCGGGACAGGGGACGGCAGATACGCAGTATTTT

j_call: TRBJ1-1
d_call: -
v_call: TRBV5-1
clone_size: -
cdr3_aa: CASSLASQNTEAFF
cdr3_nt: TGCGCCAGCAGCTTGGCGTCCCAGAACACTGAAGCTTTCTTT

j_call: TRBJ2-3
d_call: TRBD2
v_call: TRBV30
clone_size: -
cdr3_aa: CAFQTLAEPSTDTQYF
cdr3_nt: TGTGCCTTCCAGACCCTAGCGGAGCCAAGCACAGATACGCAGTATTTT

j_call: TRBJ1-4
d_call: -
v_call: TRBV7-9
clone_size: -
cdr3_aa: CASSPAPYEKLFF
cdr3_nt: TGTGCCAGCAGCCCGGCCCCCTATGAAAAACTGTTTTTT

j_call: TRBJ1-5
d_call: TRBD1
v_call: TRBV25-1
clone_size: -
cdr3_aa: CASSAQGYQPQHF
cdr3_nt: TGTGCCAGCAGTGCACAGGGGTATCAGCCCCAGCATTTT

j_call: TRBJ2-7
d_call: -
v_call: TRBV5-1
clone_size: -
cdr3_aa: CASSLEGRVGEQYF
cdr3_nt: TGCGCCAGCAGCTTGGAGGGCAGGGTCGGCGAGCAGTACTTC

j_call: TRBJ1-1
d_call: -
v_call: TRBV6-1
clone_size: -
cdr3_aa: CVSSDMWVATEAFF
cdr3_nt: TGTGTCAGCAGTGACATGTGGGTGGCCACTGAAGCTTTCTTT

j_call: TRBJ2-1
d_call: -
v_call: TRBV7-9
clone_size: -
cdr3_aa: CASSSPGVGNEQFF
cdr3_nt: TGTGCCAGCAGCTCGCCCGGGGTAGGGAATGAGCAGTTCTTC

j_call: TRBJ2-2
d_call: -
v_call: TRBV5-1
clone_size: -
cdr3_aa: CASSLAVGNTGELFF
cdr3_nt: TGCGCCAGCAGCTTGGCCGTGGGGAACACCGGGGAGCTGTTTTTT

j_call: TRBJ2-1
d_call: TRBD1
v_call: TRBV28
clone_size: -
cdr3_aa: CASSQSGTGAGEQFF
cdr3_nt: TGTGCCAGCAGTCAATCCGGGACAGGGGCAGGAGAGCAGTTCTTC

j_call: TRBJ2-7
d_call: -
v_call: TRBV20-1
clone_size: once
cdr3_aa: CSAPSAYEQYF
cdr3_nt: TGCAGTGCCCCCTCGGCCTACGAGCAGTACTTC

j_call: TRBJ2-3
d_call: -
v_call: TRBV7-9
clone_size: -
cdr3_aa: CASSLANTLRNTDTQYF
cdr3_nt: TGTGCCAGCAGCTTAGCGAACACCCTAAGAAACACAGATACGCAGTATTTT

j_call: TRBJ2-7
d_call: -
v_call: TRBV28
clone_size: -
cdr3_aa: CASRGPRASISDEQYF
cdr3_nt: TGTGCCAGCCGGGGACCCCGGGCCTCAATTTCGGACGAGCAGTACTTC

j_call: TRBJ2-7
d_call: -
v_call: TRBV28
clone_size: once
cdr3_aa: CASSLNGGGYEQYF
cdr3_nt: TGTGCCAGCAGTTTAAATGGTGGGGGCTACGAGCAGTACTTC

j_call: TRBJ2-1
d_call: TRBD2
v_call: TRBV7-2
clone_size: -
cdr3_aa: CASSLSSGLYNEQFF
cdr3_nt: TGTGCCAGCAGCTTATCTAGCGGGCTCTACAATGAGCAGTTCTTC

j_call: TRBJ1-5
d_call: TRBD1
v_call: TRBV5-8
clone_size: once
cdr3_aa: CASSPDREGYQPQHF
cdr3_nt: TGTGCCAGCAGCCCTGACAGGGAGGGATATCAGCCCCAGCATTTT

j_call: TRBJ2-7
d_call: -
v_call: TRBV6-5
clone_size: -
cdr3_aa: CASSYSGPAQQYF
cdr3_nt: TGTGCCAGCAGTTACTCCGGGCCCGCACAGCAGTACTTC

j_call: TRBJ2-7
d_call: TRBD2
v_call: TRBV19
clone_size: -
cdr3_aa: CASSARTSGTWYYEQYF
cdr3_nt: TGTGCCAGTAGTGCTCGAACTAGCGGGACCTGGTACTACGAGCAGTACTTC

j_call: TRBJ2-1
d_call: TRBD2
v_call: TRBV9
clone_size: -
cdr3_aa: CASSTRTSGSSHEQFF
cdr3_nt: TGTGCCAGCAGCACCCGGACTAGCGGGAGCTCCCATGAGCAGTTCTTC

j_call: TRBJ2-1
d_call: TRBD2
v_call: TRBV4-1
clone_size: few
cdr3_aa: CASSHVDMGLAAYNEQFF
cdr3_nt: TGCGCCAGCAGCCACGTCGATATGGGACTAGCGGCCTACAATGAGCAGTTCTTC

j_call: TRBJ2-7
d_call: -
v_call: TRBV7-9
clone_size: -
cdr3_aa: CASSPKDSRLDEQYF
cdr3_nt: TGTGCCAGCAGCCCCAAGGACAGCCGCCTGGACGAGCAGTACTTC

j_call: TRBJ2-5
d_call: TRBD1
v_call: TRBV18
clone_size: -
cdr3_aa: CASSRTDRDKTQYF
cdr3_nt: TGTGCCAGCTCACGAACGGACAGGGACAAGACCCAGTACTTC

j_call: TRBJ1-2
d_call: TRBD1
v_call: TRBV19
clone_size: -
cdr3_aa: CASSEQGAGYGYTF
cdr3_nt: TGTGCCAGTAGTGAACAGGGGGCCGGCTATGGCTACACCTTC

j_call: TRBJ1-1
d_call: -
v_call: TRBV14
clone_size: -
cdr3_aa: CASSLEAFRNTEAFF
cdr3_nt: TGTGCCAGCAGCCTTGAGGCCTTTAGGAACACTGAAGCTTTCTTT

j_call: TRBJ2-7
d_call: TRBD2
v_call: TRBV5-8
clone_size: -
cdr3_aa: CASSKLAGPYEQYF
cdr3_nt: TGTGCCAGCAGCAAACTAGCGGGACCGTACGAGCAGTACTTC

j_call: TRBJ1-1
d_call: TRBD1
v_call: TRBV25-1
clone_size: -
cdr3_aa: CASSGSPGTGDAEAFF
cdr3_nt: TGTGCCAGCAGTGGTTCCCCCGGGACAGGGGATGCTGAAGCTTTCTTT

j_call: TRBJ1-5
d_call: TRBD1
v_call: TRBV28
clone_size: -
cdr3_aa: CASTGTGDQPQHF
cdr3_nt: TGTGCCAGCACCGGGACAGGGGATCAGCCCCAGCATTTT

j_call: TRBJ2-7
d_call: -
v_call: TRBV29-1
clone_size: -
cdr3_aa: CSALGDSANSYEQYF
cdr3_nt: TGCAGCGCCCTCGGGGATTCAGCGAACTCCTACGAGCAGTACTTC

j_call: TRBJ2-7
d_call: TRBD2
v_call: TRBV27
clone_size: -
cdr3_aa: CASSLTLAGLTYEQYF
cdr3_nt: TGTGCCAGCAGTTTAACTCTAGCGGGGCTCACCTACGAGCAGTACTTC

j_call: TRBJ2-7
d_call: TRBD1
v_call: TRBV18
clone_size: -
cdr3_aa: CASSPGGTGLYEQYF
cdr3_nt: TGTGCCAGCTCACCGGGTGGGACAGGGCTCTACGAGCAGTACTTC

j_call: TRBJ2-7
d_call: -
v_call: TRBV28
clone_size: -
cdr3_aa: CASSLTGNSYEQYF
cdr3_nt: TGTGCCAGCAGTTTAACGGGGAACTCCTACGAGCAGTACTTC

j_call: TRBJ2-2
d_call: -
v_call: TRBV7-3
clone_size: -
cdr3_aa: CASSLSNTGELFF
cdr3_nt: TGTGCCAGCAGCTTATCCAACACCGGGGAGCTGTTTTTT

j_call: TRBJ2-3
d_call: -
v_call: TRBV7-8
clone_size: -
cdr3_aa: CASSWLGSFSTDTQYF
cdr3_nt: TGTGCCAGCAGCTGGTTGGGAAGTTTTAGCACAGATACGCAGTATTTT

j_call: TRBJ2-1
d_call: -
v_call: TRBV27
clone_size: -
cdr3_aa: CAASRLPGPQFF
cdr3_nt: TGTGCCGCGAGCAGGCTTCCGGGACCTCAGTTCTTC

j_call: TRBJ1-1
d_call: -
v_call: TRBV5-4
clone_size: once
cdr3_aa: CASSFNPGTEAFF
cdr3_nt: TGTGCCAGCAGCTTTAACCCGGGCACTGAAGCTTTCTTT

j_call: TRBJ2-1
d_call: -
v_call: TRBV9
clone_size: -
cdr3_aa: CASSVDLAANEQFF
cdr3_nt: TGTGCCAGCAGCGTAGATCTAGCAGCCAATGAGCAGTTCTTC

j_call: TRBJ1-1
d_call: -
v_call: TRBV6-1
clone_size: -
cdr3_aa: CASSESPWLAFF
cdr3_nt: TGTGCCAGCAGTGAATCCCCCTGGCTGGCTTTCTTT